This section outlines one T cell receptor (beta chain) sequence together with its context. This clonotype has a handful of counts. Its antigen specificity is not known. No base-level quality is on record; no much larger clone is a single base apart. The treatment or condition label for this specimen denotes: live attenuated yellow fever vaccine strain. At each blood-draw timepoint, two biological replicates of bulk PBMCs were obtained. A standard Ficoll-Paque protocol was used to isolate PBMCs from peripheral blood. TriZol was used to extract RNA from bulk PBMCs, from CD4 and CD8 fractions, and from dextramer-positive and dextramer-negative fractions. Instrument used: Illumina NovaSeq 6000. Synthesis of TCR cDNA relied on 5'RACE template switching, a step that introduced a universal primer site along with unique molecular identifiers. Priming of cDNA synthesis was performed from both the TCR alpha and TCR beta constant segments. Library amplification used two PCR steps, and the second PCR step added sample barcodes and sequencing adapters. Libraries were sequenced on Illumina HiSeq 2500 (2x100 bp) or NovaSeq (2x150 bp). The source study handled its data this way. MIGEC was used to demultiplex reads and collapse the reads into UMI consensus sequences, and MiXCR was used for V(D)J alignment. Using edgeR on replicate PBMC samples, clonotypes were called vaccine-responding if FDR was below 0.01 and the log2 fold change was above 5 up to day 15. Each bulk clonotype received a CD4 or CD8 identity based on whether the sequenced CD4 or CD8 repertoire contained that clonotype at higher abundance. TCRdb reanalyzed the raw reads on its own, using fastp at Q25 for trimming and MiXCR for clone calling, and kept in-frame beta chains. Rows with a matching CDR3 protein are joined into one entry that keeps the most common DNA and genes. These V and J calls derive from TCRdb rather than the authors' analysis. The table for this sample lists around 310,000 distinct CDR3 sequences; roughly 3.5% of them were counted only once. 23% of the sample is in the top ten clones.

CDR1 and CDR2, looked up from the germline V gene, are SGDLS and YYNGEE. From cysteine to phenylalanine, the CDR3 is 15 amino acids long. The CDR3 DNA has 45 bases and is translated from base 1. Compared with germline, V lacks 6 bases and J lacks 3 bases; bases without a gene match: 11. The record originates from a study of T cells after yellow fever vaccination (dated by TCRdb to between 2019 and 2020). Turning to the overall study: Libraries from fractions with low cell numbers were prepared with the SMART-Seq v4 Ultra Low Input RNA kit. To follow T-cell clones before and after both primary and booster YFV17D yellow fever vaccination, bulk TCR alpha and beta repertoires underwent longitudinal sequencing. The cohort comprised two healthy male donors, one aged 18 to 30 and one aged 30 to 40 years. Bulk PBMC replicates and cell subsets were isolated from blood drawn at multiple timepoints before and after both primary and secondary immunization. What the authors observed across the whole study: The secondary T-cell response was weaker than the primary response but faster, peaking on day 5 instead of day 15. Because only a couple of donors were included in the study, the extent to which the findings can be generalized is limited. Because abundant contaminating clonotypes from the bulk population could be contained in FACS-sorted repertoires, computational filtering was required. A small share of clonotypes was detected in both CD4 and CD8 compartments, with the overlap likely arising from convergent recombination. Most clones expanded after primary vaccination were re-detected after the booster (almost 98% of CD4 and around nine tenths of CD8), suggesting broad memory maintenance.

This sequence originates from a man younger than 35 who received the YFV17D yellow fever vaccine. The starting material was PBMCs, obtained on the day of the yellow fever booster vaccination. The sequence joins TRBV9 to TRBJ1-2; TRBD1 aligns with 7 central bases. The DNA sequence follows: TGTGCCAGCACCTTCCGGGACAGATTATACTATGGCTACACCTTC. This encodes CASTFRDRLYYGYTF.